Given below is one T cell receptor (beta chain) in context. Its antigen remains unknown. These data originate in a study of CD8 T cells in ankylosing spondylitis. The CDR3 is 12 residues long. Germline V gene sequence: CDR1 SGHTA, CDR2 FQGNSA. Trimming pared 5 bases from V and 7 bases from J, leaving 12 bases between. Libraries for TCR beta were made by quantitative 5'-RACE with molecular barcodes. TCRdb called the 5' RACE reads again in MiXCR, with one record for every CDR3 protein. The sample includes under 950,000 distinct CDR3 sequences, 15% to 20% of them seen just once. General study findings and limits: Some motif variants had been reported before (in reactive arthritis synovial fluid and blood). What appeared characteristic of ankylosing spondylitis blood was a TCR beta motif of 7 or 8 highly homologous variants. Reportedly, matched ankylosing spondylitis synovial fluid was significantly enriched for disease-linked clones.

V usage is TRBV7-2 and J usage is TRBJ2-7; D unresolved. The receptor's source is a male donor with ankylosing spondylitis. Material for sequencing was blood, either unsorted or a sorted T cell fraction (not recorded which). The CDR3 nucleotides are TGTGCCAGCAGCACGTCCCTGGGGGAGCAGTACTTC. Its protein product is CASSTSLGEQYF.